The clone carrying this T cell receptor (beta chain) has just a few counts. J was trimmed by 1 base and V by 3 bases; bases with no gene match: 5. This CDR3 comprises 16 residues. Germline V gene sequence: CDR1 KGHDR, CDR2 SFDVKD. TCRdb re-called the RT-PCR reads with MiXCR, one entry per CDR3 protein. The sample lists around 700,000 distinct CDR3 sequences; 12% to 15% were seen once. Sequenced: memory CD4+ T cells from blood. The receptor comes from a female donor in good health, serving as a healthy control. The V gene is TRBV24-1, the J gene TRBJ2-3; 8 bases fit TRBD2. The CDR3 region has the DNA TGTGCCACCAGTGATCCCAGCGGGGGACGCACAGATACGCAGTATTTT. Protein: CATSDPSGGRTDTQYF.